A single sample is the source of the 23 T cell receptor beta chains below, sequenced in a study of CD8 T cells in Susac syndrome. RNA amounts of roughly 0.45 to 1 ug underwent reverse transcription with random hexamers. TCRdb passed the immunoSEQ multiplex PCR reads through MiXCR, listing each CDR3 protein once. The sample lists 200,000 or so distinct CDR3 sequences; just under 95% were seen once. Sequenced: CD8+ T cells from PBMCs. The receptors here all came from a human donor with Susac syndrome.

This clonotype was counted once. The CDR3 reads CASSLAQHTDTQYF. The CDR3 nucleotides read TGTGCCAGCAGCTTAGCGCAACACACAGATACGCAGTATTTT. The J gene is TRBJ2-3, the V gene TRBV7-2; no reliable D call. This CDR3 is 14 amino acids long. Trimming stripped 0 bases from V and 2 bases from J, with 6 bases between. Germline V CDR1 and CDR2: SGHTA, FQGNSA. Supplemented by reference TRBV7-2 and TRBJ2-3, the full variable domain reads GAGVSQSPSNKVTEKGKDVELRCDPISGHTALYWYRQSLGQGLEFLIYFQGNSAPDKSGLPSDRFSAERTGGSVSTLTIQRTQQEDSAVYLCASSLAQHTDTQYFGPGTRLTVL.

V usage is TRBV20-1 and J usage is TRBJ2-7; D not certain. Trimming left V 8 bases short and J 1 base short, with 15 bases between. In germline, CDR1 is DFQATT, CDR2 SNEGSKA (reference sequence). The CDR3 consists of 13 residues. CDR3 protein: CSSLPTVSYEQYF. As DNA, the CDR3 is TGCAGTTCCCTTCCGACGGTATCCTACGAGCAGTACTTC.

The chain uses TRBV19 and TRBJ2-1; 8 bases fit TRBD1. Germline loops: CDR1 LNHDA, CDR2 SQIVND (reference sequence). The J segment lost 0 bases and the V segment lost 3 bases, leaving 7 bases of the junction unmatched. This CDR3 is 17 amino acids long. The CDR3 region has the DNA TGTGCCAGTAGTATTCTAGGACAGGGAAGCTCCTACAATGAGCAGTTCTTC. This sequence encodes CASSILGQGSSYNEQFF.

V and J are TRBV6-5 and TRBJ2-7, with TRBD1 matching 7 bases. Unmatched junction bases numbered 5, after V lost 6 bases and J lost 6 bases. The CDR3 covers 12 residues. From germline, CDR1 is MNHEY and CDR2 SVGAGI. The CDR3 loop is CASRKTGAEQYF. The CDR3 region has the DNA TGTGCCAGCAGAAAAACAGGGGCCGAGCAGTACTTC.

The chain combines TRBV9 with TRBJ2-1; 7 bases are a match to TRBD2. CDR3 length equals 15 residues. V lost 0 bases, J lost 3 bases, and 3 bases stayed unmatched. Germline CDR1 and CDR2: SGDLS and YYNGEE. Written as DNA, the CDR3 is TGTGCCAGCAGCGTAGAGCCGGGAGGCTACAATGAGCAGTTCTTC. Encoded protein: CASSVEPGGYNEQFF.

The J gene is TRBJ2-7, the V gene TRBV27; 9 nucleotides line up with TRBD2. Germline V gives CDR1 MNHEY, CDR2 SMNVEV (reference sequence). CDR3 length equals 15 residues. The J segment lost 3 bases and the V segment lost 2 bases, leaving 5 bases of the junction unmatched. CDR3 sequence: CASSLGSSGIYEQYF. CDR3 sequence (DNA): TGTGCCAGCAGTTTAGGGTCTAGCGGGATCTACGAGCAGTACTTC.

The rearrangement joins TRBV29-1 to TRBJ1-1; 9 bases agree with TRBD1. Germline V gene lookup returns CDR1 SQVTM and CDR2 ANQGSEA. Trimming took 7 bases from V and 6 from J; bases not matched to a gene: 9. This CDR3 has 13 amino acids. The CDR3 here is CSGMGQGMSEAFF. The DNA for the CDR3 is TGCAGCGGTATGGGACAGGGAATGTCTGAAGCTTTCTTT.

This clonotype has only one observation. One end of the junction does not line up with germline, which may come from a read error. J is TRBJ2-3 and V is TRBV7-7, with a weak D call TRBD1 (6 bases). The CDR3 contains 14 residues. Germline-derived CDR1 and CDR2 are SSHAT and FNYEAQ (reference sequence). The CDR3 nucleotides read TGTGCTAGCAGCTCCCAAAGGGGGAGTTTTGTTCGGTATTTT. The encoded protein is CASSSQRGSFVRYF.

This clonotype was counted a single time. The chain has TRBV7-8 and TRBJ2-5; D gene uncertain. From germline, CDR1 is SGHVS and CDR2 FQNEAQ. With 7 bases removed from V and 5 bases from J, the gap between germline ends came to 14 bases. The CDR3 is made up of 13 amino acids. CDR3 amino acids: CASTATLRETQYF. The CDR3 DNA reads as TGTGCCAGCACCGCAACCCTACGGGAGACCCAGTACTTC.

This clonotype has only one observation. V and J are TRBV5-6 and TRBJ2-1; D uncertain. This CDR3 is 15 amino acids long. Germline V gene data show CDR1 as SGHDT and CDR2 as YYEEEE. The V and J ends lost 0 bases and 0 bases respectively, with 7 bases between them. CDR3 sequence reads: CASSLDVSSYNEQFF. The CDR3 DNA reads as TGTGCCAGCAGCTTGGACGTAAGCTCCTACAATGAGCAGTTCTTC.

This chain links TRBV27 with TRBJ2-7, with D tentatively TRBD1 or TRBD2 (5 bases each). CDR1 is MNHEY and CDR2 is SMNVEV in the germline V gene (reference sequence). Trimming shortened V by 4 bases and J by 2 bases, and 12 bases separated the two germline ends. The CDR3 runs 14 residues. The CDR3 region is CASSSRDRTYEQYF. The CDR3 DNA is TGTGCCAGCAGTTCCCGGGACCGAACCTACGAGCAGTACTTC.

The chain carries TRBV6-5 and TRBJ2-4; tentatively, D is TRBD1 or TRBD2 (6 bases each). V dropped 5 bases and J dropped 5 bases, with 16 bases sitting between them. Germline CDR1 and CDR2: MNHEY and SVGAGI. This CDR3 contains 15 residues. The DNA for the CDR3 is TGTGCCAGCAGTCGATGGGGGGCCACCCAAAACATTCAGTACTTC. Protein sequence: CASSRWGATQNIQYF.

The rearrangement joins TRBV9 to TRBJ1-6; 7 bases align to TRBD1. CDR1 is SGDLS and CDR2 is YYNGEE in the germline V gene. The CDR3 is made up of 14 amino acids. The V and J ends lost 5 bases and 9 bases, in that order; junction bases with no gene match: 8. CDR3: CASSAGGSGSPLHF. The CDR3 region has the DNA TGTGCCAGCAGTGCAGGGGGAAGTGGTTCACCCCTCCACTTT.

The V call is TRBV20-1, the J call TRBJ2-7; D is ambiguous. The V gene's germline CDR1 is DFQATT and CDR2 SNEGSKA (reference sequence). The CDR3 extends over 11 amino acids. V shed 6 bases and J shed 3 bases, with 9 bases lying between them. CDR3 in amino acids: CSAKDGYEQYF. The DNA of the CDR3 is TGCAGTGCAAAGGACGGCTACGAGCAGTACTTC.

The rearrangement links TRBV20-1 to TRBJ2-7; D call uncertain. In germline, CDR1 is DFQATT, CDR2 SNEGSKA (reference sequence). V shed 6 bases and J shed 5 bases, with 11 bases lying between them. The CDR3 extends over 11 amino acids. CDR3 nucleotide sequence: TGCAGTGCCCTAAACCCCCACGAGCAGTACTTC. Protein sequence: CSALNPHEQYF.

This clonotype was seen a single time. The J gene is TRBJ2-7, the V gene TRBV3-1, with unresolved D. Germline CDR1 reads LGHDT; CDR2 reads YNNKEL (reference sequence). V was trimmed by 1 base and J by 4 bases, leaving 11 bases between them. This CDR3 contains 14 residues. The CDR3 protein is CASSQGWTSYEQYF. The CDR3 region has the DNA TGTGCCAGCAGCCAAGGCTGGACGTCTTACGAGCAGTACTTC.

The J gene is TRBJ2-3, the V gene TRBV7-9; D is unresolved. V was shortened by 5 bases and J by 2 bases, with 11 bases between the two germline ends. Germline CDR1 SEHNR, CDR2 FQNEAQ (reference sequence). This CDR3 contains 14 residues. CDR3 in DNA: TGTGCCAGCAGCAGCATGCACCTCACAGATACGCAGTATTTT. It codes for CASSSMHLTDTQYF.

The J gene is TRBJ2-2, the V gene TRBV7-2; D unclear. In germline, CDR1 is SGHTA, CDR2 FQGNSA. V lost 5 bases, J lost 4 bases, and 14 bases lay in between. The CDR3 has 15 amino acids. CDR3 sequence: CASSTHQQVTGELFF. For the CDR3, the DNA is TGTGCCAGCAGCACCCACCAACAAGTCACCGGGGAGCTGTTTTTT.

The chain has TRBV12-3 or TRBV12-4 and TRBJ1-2, with D unclear. There are 13 residues in the CDR3. V dropped 6 bases and J dropped 6 bases, with 14 bases sitting between them. The CDR3 DNA reads TGTGCCAGCAGCCAAGGACGGCAGGATGGCTACACCTTC. Its protein product is CASSQGRQDGYTF.

V gene TRBV5-6 combines with J gene TRBJ1-2; no reliable D call. Deletions cut 0 bases from V and 4 bases from J, with 10 bases between. Per germline, CDR1 SGHDT and CDR2 YYEEEE. The CDR3 sequence is 14 residues long. The CDR3: CASSLDVSSYGYTF. Here the CDR3 DNA reads TGTGCCAGCAGCTTGGATGTTAGTAGCTATGGCTACACCTTC.

V gene TRBV10-2 combines with J gene TRBJ2-1; D may be TRBD2 (6 bases). CDR1 is WSHSY, CDR2 SAAADI, per germline. V was pared by 8 bases and J by 8 bases, with 22 bases between. The CDR3 totals 15 residues. The chain's CDR3 is CASGKTPRLVDEQFF. The DNA of the CDR3 is TGCGCCAGCGGAAAAACTCCGAGACTAGTTGATGAGCAGTTCTTC.

V is TRBV9 and J is TRBJ2-1; D might be TRBD2 (6 bases). Trimming removed 3 bases at V and 7 bases at J, with 14 bases between. This CDR3 is built from 14 residues. CDR1 and CDR2 from the germline V gene are SGDLS and YYNGEE. CDR3 protein: CASSEEWTINEQFF. CDR3 bases: TGTGCCAGCAGCGAGGAGTGGACTATTAATGAGCAGTTCTTC.

This chain joins TRBV9 and TRBJ2-2; D is perhaps TRBD1 or TRBD2 (7 bases each). The CDR3 is made up of 16 amino acids. Per germline, CDR1 SGDLS and CDR2 YYNGEE. With 5 bases removed from V and 4 bases from J, the gap between germline ends came to 18 bases. DNA of the CDR3: TGTGCCAGCAGACTGGGAGGGGGCCTCGGCACCGGGGAGCTGTTTTTT. As protein: CASRLGGGLGTGELFF.